This TCR beta chain was sequenced in a study of T cell changes during pregnancy in multiple sclerosis. Germline V gene data show CDR1 as SNHLY and CDR2 as FYNNEI. The V gene lost 10 bases and the J gene lost 6 bases, with 17 bases spanning the gap. The CDR3 covers 13 residues. Sequencing used immunoSEQ multiplex PCR; TCRdb keeps in-frame clones, though not all of them. The repertoire holds about 46,000 clones, with 80% to 95% as singletons. The source of this sequence is a female donor with multiple sclerosis, enrolled in a pregnancy study. The sequenced sample was CD8+ T cells from peripheral blood mononuclear cells, obtained after pregnancy. The J gene is TRBJ2-3, the V gene TRBV2, with a possible D match to TRBD2 (6 bases). CDR3 sequence (DNA): TGTGCCACCCTTAGGGACTGGTTGGATACGCAGTATTTT. Its translation is CATLRDWLDTQYF.